This TCR beta chain was retrieved from a study of T cells after yellow fever vaccination. Across the study: Low-cell-number fractions underwent preparation using SMART-Seq v4 Ultra Low Input.

Notes on this clonotype: The target antigen is unknown.

General study points: The secondary T-cell response peaked on day 5, not day 15, but was weaker.

Looked up from germline, CDR1 is SGHTA and CDR2 is FQGNSA. Trimming cost V 5 bases and J 2 bases; bases outside gene matches: 6. CDR3 length: 16 amino acids. Synthesis of TCR cDNA relied on 5'RACE template switching, which attached a universal primer site and UMIs. Via MiXCR, TCRdb re-called the 5' RACE reads, giving one row per CDR3 protein. The table shows 300,000 or so distinct CDR3 sequences, with around 7.3% occurring only once. The source was PBMCs, collected about 41 days after the first yellow fever vaccination. The receptor was derived from a man younger than 35 who received the YFV17D yellow fever vaccine. J is TRBJ2-3 and V is TRBV7-2, with 11 bases fitting TRBD2. CDR3 bases: TGTGCCAGCAGCGTCGTAGCGGGGGGGAACACAGATACGCAGTATTTT. Protein product: CASSVVAGGNTDTQYF. Full variable domain (remainder filled in from reference TRBV7-2 and TRBJ2-3): GAGVSQSPSNKVTEKGKDVELRCDPISGHTALYWYRQSLGQGLEFLIYFQGNSAPDKSGLPSDRFSAERTGGSVSTLTIQRTQQEDSAVYLCASSVVAGGNTDTQYFGPGTRLTVL.